The clone carrying this T cell receptor beta chain was detected a few times. Its cognate antigen is unknown. The sample belongs to a study of regulatory T cells in long-lasting Graves disease. Study overall: Over 5 years of antithyroid drugs with positive TSH receptor antibodies was taken to mean persistent Graves' disease.

To make TCR beta libraries, researchers used iRepertoire HTBI primers and Arm-PCR of CDR3 regions. Original analysis: Identification yielded approximately 67 TRBV and around 15 TRBJ segments across samples. TCRdb reprocessed the multiplex PCR reads with MiXCR, giving one entry per CDR3 protein. The V and J calls here are based on TCRdb, not the publication. The sample yields about 300,000 distinct CDR3 sequences, 22% seen once. Deletions cut 4 bases from V and 0 bases from J, with 12 bases between. Germline V gene data show CDR1 as MNHEY and CDR2 as SVGEGT. The CDR3 contains 15 residues. The time point: persistent/refractory GD, antithyroid drugs over 5 years with positive TRAb. Construction of the TCR library relied on RNA isolated from PBMCs. Each of the patients was recruited from an endocrinology department situated in Xi'an, China. Study-wide points: Persistent disease preferred TRBV28, TRBJ1-2 and TRBJ2-5; new disease, TRBV20-1 and TRBJ2-1.

This clonotype originated in a female donor with Graves disease. The chain joins TRBV6-2 or TRBV6-3 to TRBJ2-5; no clear D gene. This material consisted of peripheral blood mononuclear cells (PBMCs), taken when the disease was refractory, from a patient treated with antithyroid drugs. The CDR3 spells CASSSFTGYQETQYF. CDR3 nucleotides: TGTGCCAGCAGTTCTTTTACTGGATACCAAGAGACCCAGTACTTC.